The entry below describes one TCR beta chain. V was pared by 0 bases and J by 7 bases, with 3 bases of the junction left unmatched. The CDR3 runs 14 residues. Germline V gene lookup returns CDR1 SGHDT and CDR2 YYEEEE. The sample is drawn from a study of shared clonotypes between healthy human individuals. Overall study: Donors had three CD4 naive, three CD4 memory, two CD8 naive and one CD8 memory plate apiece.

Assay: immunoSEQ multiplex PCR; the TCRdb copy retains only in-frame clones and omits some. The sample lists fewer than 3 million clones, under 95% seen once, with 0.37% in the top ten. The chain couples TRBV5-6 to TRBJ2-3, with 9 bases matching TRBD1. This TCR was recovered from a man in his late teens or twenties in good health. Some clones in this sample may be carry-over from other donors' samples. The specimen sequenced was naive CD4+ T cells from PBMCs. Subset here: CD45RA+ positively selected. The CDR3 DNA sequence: TGTGCCAGCAGCTTGGGGACAGGGGTTTATACGCAGTATTTT. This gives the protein CASSLGTGVYTQYF. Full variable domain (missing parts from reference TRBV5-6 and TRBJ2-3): DAGVTQSPTHLIKTRGQQVTLRCSPKSGHDTVSWYQQALGQGPQFIFQYYEEEERQRGNFPDRFSGHQFPNYSSELNVNALLLGDSALYLCASSLGTGVYTQYFGPGTRLTVL.